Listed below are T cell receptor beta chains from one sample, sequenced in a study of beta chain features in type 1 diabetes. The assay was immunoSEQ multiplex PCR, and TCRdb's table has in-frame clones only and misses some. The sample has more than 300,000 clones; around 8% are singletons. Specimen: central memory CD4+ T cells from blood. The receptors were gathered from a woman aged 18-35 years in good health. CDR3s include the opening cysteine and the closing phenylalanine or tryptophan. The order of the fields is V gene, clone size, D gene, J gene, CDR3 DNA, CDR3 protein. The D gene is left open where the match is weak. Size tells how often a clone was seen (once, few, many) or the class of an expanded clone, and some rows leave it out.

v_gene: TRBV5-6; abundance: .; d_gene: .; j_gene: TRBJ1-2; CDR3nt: TGTGCCAGCAGCTTGTCGTGGCAGATCTATGGCTACACCTTC; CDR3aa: CASSLSWQIYGYTF
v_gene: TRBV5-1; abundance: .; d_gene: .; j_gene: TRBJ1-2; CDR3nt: TGCGCCAGCAGCCCCGACAGCAACTATGGCTACACCTTC; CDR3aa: CASSPDSNYGYTF
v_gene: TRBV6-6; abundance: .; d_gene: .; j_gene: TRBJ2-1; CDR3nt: TGTGCCAGCAGTTACTCCCCCCAGTACAATGAGCAGTTCTTC; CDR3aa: CASSYSPQYNEQFF
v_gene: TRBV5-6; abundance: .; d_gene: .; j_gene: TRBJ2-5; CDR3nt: TGTGCCAGCAGCGCCCCAAGGCGGACGTGGGAAGAGACCCAGTACTTC; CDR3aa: CASSAPRRTWEETQYF
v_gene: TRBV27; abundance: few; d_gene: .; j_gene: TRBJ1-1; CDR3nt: TGTGCCAGCAGCCTCACAAACAGGGTTAAAGCTTTCTTT; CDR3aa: CASSLTNRVKAFF
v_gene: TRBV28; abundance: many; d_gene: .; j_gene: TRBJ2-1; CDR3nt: TGTGCCAGTGGATCCGGTGAGCAGTTCTTC; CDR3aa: CASGSGEQFF
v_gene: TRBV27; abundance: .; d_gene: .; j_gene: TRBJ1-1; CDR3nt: TGTGCCAGCAGAAGGGACACCAGTTTGGAGTGGGACACTGAAGCTTTCTTT; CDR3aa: CASRRDTSLEWDTEAFF
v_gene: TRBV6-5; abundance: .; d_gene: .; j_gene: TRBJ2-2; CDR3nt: TGTGCCAGCAGCCGAGACCAACGTGGCACCGGGGAGCTGTTTTTT; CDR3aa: CASSRDQRGTGELFF
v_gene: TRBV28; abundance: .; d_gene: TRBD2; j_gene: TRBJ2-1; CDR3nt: TGTGCCAGCAGAGGACTAGCGGGTTACAATGAGCAGTTCTTC; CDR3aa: CASRGLAGYNEQFF
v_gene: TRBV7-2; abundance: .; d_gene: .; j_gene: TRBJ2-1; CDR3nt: TGTGCCAGCAGCTTAAACCCAACAGGGTACAATGAGCAGTTCTTC; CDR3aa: CASSLNPTGYNEQFF
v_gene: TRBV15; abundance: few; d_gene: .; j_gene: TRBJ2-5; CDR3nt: TGTGCCACCAGCAGACTGACACACGGGGAGACCCAGTACTTC; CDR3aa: CATSRLTHGETQYF
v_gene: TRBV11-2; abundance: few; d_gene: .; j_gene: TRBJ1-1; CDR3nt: TGTGCCAGCAGCCGCGGGACGACGAACACTGAAGCTTTCTTT; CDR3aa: CASSRGTTNTEAFF
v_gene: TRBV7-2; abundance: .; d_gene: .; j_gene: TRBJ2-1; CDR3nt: TGTGCCAGCAGCCTCACACTAGTCTACAATGAGCAGTTCTTC; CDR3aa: CASSLTLVYNEQFF
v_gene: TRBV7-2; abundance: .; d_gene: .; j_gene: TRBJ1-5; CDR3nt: TGTGCCAGCAGCTTAGGAAACGGGGTTCAAGGCAATCAGCCCCAGCATTTT; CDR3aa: CASSLGNGVQGNQPQHF
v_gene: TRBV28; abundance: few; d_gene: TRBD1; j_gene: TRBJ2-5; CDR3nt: TGTGCCAGCAGTTCTCCGGGACAGGGACGGGAGACCCAGTACTTC; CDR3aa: CASSSPGQGRETQYF
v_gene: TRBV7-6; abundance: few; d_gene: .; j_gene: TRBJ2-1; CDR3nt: TGTGCCAGCAGCTACGACCCGAGCTCCTACAATGAGCAGTTCTTC; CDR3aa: CASSYDPSSYNEQFF
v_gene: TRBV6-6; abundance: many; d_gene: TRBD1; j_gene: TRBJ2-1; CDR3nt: TGTGCCAGCAGTGACAGGGGAGGTTTATTGAATGAGCAGTTCTTC; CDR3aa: CASSDRGGLLNEQFF
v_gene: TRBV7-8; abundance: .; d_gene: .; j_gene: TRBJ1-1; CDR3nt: TGTGCCAGCAGCTCCGGGAGGGGCAGAGGTAACACTGAAGCTTTCTTT; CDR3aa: CASSSGRGRGNTEAFF
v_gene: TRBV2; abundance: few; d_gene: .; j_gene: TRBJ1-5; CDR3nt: TGTGCCAGCAGAGGTGGGAATCAGCCCCAGCATTTT; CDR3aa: CASRGGNQPQHF
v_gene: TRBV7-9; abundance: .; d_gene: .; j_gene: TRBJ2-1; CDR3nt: TGTGCCAGCATTCTGTTTGCGGGCATTGGCAATGAGCAGTTCTTC; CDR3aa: CASILFAGIGNEQFF
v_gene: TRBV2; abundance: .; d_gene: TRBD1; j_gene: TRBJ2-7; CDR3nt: TGTGCCAGCAGTGAAAGGGACAGGTCCTACGAGCAGTACTTC; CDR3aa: CASSERDRSYEQYF
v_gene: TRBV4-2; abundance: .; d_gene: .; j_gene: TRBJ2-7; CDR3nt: TGTGCCAGCAGCCAAGATAAAGGGACTGGATCAATTTCCTACGAGCAGTACTTC; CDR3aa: CASSQDKGTGSISYEQYF
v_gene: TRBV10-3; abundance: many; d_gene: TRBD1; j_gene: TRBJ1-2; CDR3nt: TGTGCCATCAGCCGACAGGGCGACTATGGCTACACCTTC; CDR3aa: CAISRQGDYGYTF
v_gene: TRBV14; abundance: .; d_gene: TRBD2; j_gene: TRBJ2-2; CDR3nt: TGTGCCAGCAGCGTCCGACTAGCGAAAACCGGGGAGCTGTTTTTT; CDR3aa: CASSVRLAKTGELFF
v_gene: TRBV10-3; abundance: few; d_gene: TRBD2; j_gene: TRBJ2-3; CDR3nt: TGTGCCATCAGTTCCCTAGCGGCAAGCACAGATACGCAGTATTTT; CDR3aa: CAISSLAASTDTQYF
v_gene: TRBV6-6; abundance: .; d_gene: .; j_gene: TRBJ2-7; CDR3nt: TGTGCCAGCAGCCGGGATGTTTCCTCCTACGAGCAGTACTTC; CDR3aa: CASSRDVSSYEQYF
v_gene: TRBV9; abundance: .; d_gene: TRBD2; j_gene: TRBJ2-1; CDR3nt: TGTGCCAGCAGCCCCAGGATAGCGGGAGGCCAATCCTACAATGAGCAGTTCTTC; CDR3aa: CASSPRIAGGQSYNEQFF
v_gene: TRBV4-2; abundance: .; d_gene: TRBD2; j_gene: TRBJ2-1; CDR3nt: TGTGCCAGCAGCCAAGATATAGCGGGGACCAGTGAGCAGTTCTTC; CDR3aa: CASSQDIAGTSEQFF
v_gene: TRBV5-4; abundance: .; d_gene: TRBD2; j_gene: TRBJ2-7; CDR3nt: TGTGCCAGCAGCTTGGCCCCACTAGCGGAGAACGAGCAGTACTTC; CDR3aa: CASSLAPLAENEQYF
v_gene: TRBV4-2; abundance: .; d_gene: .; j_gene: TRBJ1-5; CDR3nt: TGTGCCAGCAGCCACGACCCCCCGACAGTTAGCAATCAGCCCCAGCATTTT; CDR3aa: CASSHDPPTVSNQPQHF
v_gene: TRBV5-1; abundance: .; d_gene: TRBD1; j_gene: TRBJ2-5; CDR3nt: TGCGCCAGCAGCGGACAGGGGGCGTACCAAGAGACCCAGTACTTC; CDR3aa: CASSGQGAYQETQYF
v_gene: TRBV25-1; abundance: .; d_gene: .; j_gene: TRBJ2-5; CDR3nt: TGTGCCAGCAGTGAATCTAAGGTAGTACAAGAGACCCAGTACTTC; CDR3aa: CASSESKVVQETQYF
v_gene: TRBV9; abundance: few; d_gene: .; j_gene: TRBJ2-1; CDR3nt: TGTGCCAGCAGTCCGGGGCAGGCGCCCTTAAATGAGCAGTTCTTC; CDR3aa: CASSPGQAPLNEQFF
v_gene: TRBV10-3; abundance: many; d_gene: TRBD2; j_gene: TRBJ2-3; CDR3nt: TGTGCCATCAGTACCACCCCCGGACTAGCGGGAACTAGCACAGATACGCAGTATTTT; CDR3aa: CAISTTPGLAGTSTDTQYF
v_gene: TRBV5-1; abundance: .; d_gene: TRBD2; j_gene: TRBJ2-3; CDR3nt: TGCGCCAGCAGCTTAAATAGCGGGATTCGGACAGATACGCAGTATTTT; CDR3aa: CASSLNSGIRTDTQYF
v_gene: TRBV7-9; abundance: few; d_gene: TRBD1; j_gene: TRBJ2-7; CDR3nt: TGTGCCAGCAGCTACGCCGGGACAGAGCGCCCAGTAGATTTC; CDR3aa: CASSYAGTERPVDF
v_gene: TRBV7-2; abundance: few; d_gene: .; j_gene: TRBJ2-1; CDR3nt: TGTGCCAGCAGCTTCGCCTCTACAACCCCTCAGCAGTTCTTC; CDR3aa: CASSFASTTPQQFF
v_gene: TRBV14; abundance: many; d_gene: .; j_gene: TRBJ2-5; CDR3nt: TGTGCCAGCAGCCAAGATCGAGCTGCCGGGGGGACCCAGTACTTC; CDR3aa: CASSQDRAAGGTQYF
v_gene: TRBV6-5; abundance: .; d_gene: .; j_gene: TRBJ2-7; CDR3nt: TGTGCCAGCAGTAAACAGGGACCGCTATACGAGCAGTACTTC; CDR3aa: CASSKQGPLYEQYF
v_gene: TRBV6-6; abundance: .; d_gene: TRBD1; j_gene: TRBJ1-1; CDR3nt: TGTGCCAGCAGTCAACGCCAGACAGGGTGGAGTGAAGCTTTCTTT; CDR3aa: CASSQRQTGWSEAFF
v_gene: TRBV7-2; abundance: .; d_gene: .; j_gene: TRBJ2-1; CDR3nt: TGTGCCAGCAGCTTAGCGCGCAACCATGAGCAGTTCTTC; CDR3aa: CASSLARNHEQFF
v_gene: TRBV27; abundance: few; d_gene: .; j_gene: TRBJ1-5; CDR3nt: TGTGCCAGCAGTTTGAGTGGGACCGGCAATCAGCCCCAGCATTTT; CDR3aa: CASSLSGTGNQPQHF
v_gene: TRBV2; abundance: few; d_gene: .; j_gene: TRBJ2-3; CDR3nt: TGTGCCAGCAGTGAAGCGCCAGATACGCAGTATTTT; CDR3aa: CASSEAPDTQYF
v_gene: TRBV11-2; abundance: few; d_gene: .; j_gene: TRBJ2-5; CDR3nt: TGTGCCAGCAGCTTAGCGAGAGAGACCCAGTACTTC; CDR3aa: CASSLARETQYF
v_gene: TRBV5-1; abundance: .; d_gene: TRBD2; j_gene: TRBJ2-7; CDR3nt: TGCGCCAGCAGCTTGGGACTGAGCGGGAGCGTCCACGAGCAGTACTTC; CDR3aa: CASSLGLSGSVHEQYF
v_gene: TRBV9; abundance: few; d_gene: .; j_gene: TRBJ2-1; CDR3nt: TGTGCCAGCAGCGTAGGACTATCCTGGAGTGAGCAGTTCTTC; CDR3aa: CASSVGLSWSEQFF
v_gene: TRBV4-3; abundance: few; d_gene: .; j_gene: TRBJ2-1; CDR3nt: TGCGCCAGCACCTTATCCGGGGTCTCCTACAATGAGCAGTTCTTC; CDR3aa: CASTLSGVSYNEQFF
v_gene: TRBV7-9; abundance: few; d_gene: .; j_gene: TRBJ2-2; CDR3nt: TGTGCCAGCAGGAAGGGGGGACTAAACACCGGGGAGCTGTTTTTT; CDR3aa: CASRKGGLNTGELFF
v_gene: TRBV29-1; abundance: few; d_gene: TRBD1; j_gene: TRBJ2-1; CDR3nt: TGCAGCGTCAAGGCTGTCCCAACTGGACAGGTTGGGGAGCAGTTCTTC; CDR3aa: CSVKAVPTGQVGEQFF
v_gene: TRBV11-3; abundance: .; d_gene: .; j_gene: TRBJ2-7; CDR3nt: TGTGCCAGCAGCGCCACCCAGTACGAGCAGTACTTC; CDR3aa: CASSATQYEQYF
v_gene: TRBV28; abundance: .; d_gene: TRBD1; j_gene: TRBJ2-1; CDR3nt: TGTGCCAGCAGTCTAACAGGGGCCCATGAGCAGTTCTTC; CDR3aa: CASSLTGAHEQFF
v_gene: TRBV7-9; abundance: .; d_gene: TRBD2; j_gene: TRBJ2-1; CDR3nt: TGTGCCAGCAGCCCCTGGACTAGCTCCTACAATGAGCAGTTCTTC; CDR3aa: CASSPWTSSYNEQFF